This T cell receptor (beta chain) was recorded in a study of cytomegalovirus exposure and HLA in healthy donors. Worth noting for this clone: The antigen remains undetermined.

PCR amplification relied on 60 Vbeta primers (plus 13 Jbeta primers). Clones were sequenced by immunoSEQ multiplex PCR, and TCRdb holds only the in-frame ones, with some missing. The table includes around 130,000 clones, around 75% detected once. Study results and caveats: Fewer N-insertions (relative to the roughly 730-donor mean) were reportedly seen in an Asian-associated ancestry cluster in a later analysis.

Trimming cost V 1 base and J 7 bases, with 9 bases left between them. The CDR3 extends over 13 amino acids. The V gene's germline CDR1 is SGHRS and CDR2 YFSETQ. This clonotype originated in a young man in good health and CMV-seronegative. V and J are TRBV5-1 and TRBJ1-3; D ambiguous. The sequencing sample was made of PBMCs. The CDR3 here is CASSLYGDNTIYF. Here the CDR3 DNA reads TGCGCCAGCAGCTTGTATGGAGATAACACCATATATTTT.